This TCR beta chain was sequenced in a study of blood T cell repertoires in COVID-19 (TCRdb year 2020). Regarding the complete study: Samples covering the acute and convalescent phases of COVID-19 were provided by collaborators in the United States, Italy and Spain. The prospective study material was composed of cDNA or gDNA derived from T cells, B-cell-depleted T cells, or PBMCs. Deeply sampled blood TCRbeta repertoires from subjects exposed to, actively infected with, or recovered from COVID-19 were included in the dataset. The repertoires were made available in a free public database intended to serve as a resource for research on the immune response to SARS-CoV-2. Samples came from the ongoing ImmuneRACE study (first 160 participants) plus 1,254 subjects from 6 global collaborators. Nearly every sample came with metadata listing a de-identified subject ID, COVID-19 status, age in years and sex. Where HLA class I and class II types were available, the types were taken from metadata supplied by the sample provider, not from assay-based typing.

The CDR3 covers 17 residues, taking in both the cysteine and the phenylalanine. CDR3 DNA is the only sequence kept; it has 51 bases, read in frame from the first base. V and J lose 1 base and 3 bases, and a span of 16 bases separates them. CDR1 and CDR2 are read off the germline V gene (reference sequence) as LNHNV and YYDKDF. Overall results and qualifications from the work: Clinical and demographic metadata were provided uncurated, with the amount varying by source and participant.

A second Seattle source provided samples from volunteer blood donors who had recovered from COVID-19. Each collaborating institution followed its own protocols to collect whole blood in K2EDTA tubes. For TCRbeta analysis, collaborators shipped samples as frozen whole blood, isolated PBMCs, or DNA extracted from either of those sample types. The immunoSEQ Assay, a bias-controlled multiplex PCR, was used to amplify TCRbeta CDR3 regions from genomic DNA. In the original analysis: Nucleated cell counts per sample were estimated from amplification of reference gene primers within the assay. Sequence reads were collapsed and filtered to measure the absolute abundance of every unique TCRbeta CDR3 rearrangement. Productive Simpson clonality was computed per sample as the square root of Simpson's diversity index over productive rearrangements. The table was pulled from immuneACCESS by TCRdb, which kept in-frame rearrangements only. Such tables lose some clones; where checked, under half of the loss comes from unresolved V genes, and the rest has no known cause. V and J calls and clone size are those listed in that table; D and trimming were worked out from the DNA. The sample contains 250,000 to 300,000 clones, around four fifths of them found a single time. The leading ten clones occupy around 4.5% of the sample.

This clone was seen a single time. Its antigen target is currently unknown. No much larger clone is present one base from it, and per-base qualities are unavailable. Sequenced: peripheral blood. The clonotype originates from a man between 60 and 75 years old who had recovered from COVID-19. The sequence joins TRBV15 to TRBJ1-3; the D gene remains uncertain. The CDR3 here reads CATSRGRGSRGGNTIYF. The sequenced DNA: TGTGCCACCAGCAGAGGGCGGGGTTCACGCGGTGGAAACACCATATATTTT.